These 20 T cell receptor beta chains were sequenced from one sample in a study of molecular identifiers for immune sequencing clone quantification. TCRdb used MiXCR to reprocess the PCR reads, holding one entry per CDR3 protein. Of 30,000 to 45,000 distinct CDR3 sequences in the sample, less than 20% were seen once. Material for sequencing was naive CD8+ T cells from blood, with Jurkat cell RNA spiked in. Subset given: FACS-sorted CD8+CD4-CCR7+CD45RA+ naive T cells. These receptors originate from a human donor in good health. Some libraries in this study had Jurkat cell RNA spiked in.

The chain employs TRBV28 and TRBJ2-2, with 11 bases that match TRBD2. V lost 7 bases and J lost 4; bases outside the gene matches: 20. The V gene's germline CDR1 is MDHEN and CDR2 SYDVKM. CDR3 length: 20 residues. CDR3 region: CASTSYTLAGVRLGTGELFF. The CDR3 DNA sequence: TGTGCCAGCACTTCCTATACACTAGCGGGAGTCAGGTTGGGCACCGGGGAGCTGTTTTTT.

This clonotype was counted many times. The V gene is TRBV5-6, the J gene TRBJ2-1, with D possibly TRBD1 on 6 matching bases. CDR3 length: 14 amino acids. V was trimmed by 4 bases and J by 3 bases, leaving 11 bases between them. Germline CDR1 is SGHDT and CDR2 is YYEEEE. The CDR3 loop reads CASSTDSRYNEQFF. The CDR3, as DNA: TGTGCCAGCAGCACGGACAGCCGCTACAATGAGCAGTTCTTC.

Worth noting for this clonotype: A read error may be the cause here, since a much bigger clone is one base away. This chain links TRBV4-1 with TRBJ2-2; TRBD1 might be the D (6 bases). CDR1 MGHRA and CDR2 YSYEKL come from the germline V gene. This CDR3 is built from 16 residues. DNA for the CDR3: TGCGCCAGCAGCCAAGTCAGGGACATATGGAACGGGGAGCCGTTTTTT. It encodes CASSQVRDIWNGEPFF.

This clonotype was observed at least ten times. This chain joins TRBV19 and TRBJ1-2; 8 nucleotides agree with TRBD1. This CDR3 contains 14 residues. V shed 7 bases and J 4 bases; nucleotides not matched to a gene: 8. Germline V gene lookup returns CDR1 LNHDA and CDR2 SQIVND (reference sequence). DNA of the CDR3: TGTGCCAGTAACCTCGGACAGGGTCCCTATGGCTACACCTTC. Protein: CASNLGQGPYGYTF. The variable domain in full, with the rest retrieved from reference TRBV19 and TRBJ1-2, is DGGITQSPKYLFRKEGQNVTLSCEQNLNHDAMYWYRQDPGQGLRLIYYSQIVNDFQKGDIAEGYSVSREKKESFPLTVTSAQKNPTAFYLCASNLGQGPYGYTFGSGTRLTVV.

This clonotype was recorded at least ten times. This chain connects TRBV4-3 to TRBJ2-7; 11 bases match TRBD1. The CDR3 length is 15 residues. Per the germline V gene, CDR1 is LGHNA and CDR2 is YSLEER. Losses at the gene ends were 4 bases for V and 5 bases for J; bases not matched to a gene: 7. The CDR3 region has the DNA TGCGCCAGCAGCCCCGGACAGGGGGCGAACGACGAGCAGTACTTC. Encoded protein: CASSPGQGANDEQYF.

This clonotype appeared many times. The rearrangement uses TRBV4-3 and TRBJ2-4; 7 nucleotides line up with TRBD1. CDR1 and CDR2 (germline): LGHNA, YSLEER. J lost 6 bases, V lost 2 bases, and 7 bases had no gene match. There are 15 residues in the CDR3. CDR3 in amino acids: CASSQNDRVGNIQYF. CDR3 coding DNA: TGCGCCAGCAGCCAAAACGACAGGGTAGGAAACATTCAGTACTTC.

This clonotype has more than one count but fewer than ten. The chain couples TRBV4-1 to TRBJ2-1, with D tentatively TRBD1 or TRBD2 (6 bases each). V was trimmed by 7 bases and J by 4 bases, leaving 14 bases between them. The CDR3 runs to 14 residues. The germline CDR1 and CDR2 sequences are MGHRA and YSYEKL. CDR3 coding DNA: TGCGCCAGCAACGGGGGCAAGCGGTACAATGAGCAGTTCTTC. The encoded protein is CASNGGKRYNEQFF.

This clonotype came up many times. CDR3 DNA: TGTGCCAGCAGCCAATCTTGGGCCTTGGATTCACCCCTCCACTTT. Translated: CASSQSWALDSPLHF. V and J are TRBV9 and TRBJ1-6, with unresolved D. V gave up 4 bases and J gave up 8 bases, with 16 bases separating them. The germline V gene encodes CDR1 SGDLS and CDR2 YYNGEE. The CDR3 has 15 amino acids.

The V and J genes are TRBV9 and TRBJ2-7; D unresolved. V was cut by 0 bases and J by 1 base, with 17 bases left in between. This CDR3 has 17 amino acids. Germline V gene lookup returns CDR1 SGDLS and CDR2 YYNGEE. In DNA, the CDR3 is TGTGCCAGCAGCGTAGCGGAACAAGCTCGTATATCCTACGAGCAGTACTTC. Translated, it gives CASSVAEQARISYEQYF.

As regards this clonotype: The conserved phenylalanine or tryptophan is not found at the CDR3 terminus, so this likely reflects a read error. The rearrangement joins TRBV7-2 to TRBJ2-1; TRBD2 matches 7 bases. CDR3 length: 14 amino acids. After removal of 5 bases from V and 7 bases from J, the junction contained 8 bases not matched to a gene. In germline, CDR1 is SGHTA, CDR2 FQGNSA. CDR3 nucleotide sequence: TGTGCCAGCAGCCAGACCAGCGGGAATAATGAGCAGTTCTCC. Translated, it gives CASSQTSGNNEQFS.

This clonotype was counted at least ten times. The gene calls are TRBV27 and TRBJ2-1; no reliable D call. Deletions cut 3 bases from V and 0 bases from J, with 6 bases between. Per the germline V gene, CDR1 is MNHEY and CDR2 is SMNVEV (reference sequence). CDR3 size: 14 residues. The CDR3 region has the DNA TGTGCCAGCAGTTTGGCCGACTCCTACAATGAGCAGTTCTTC. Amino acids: CASSLADSYNEQFF.

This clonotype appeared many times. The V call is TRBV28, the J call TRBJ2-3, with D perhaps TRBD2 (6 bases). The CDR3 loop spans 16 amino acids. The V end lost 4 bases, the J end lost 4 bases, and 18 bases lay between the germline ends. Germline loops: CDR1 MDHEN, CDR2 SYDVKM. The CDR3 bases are TGTGCCAGCAGTTCCTCCCAGACTAGATATGCAGATACGCAGTATTTT. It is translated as CASSSSQTRYADTQYF.

The CDR3 region has the DNA TGTGCCAGCAGGAAACTTGGACAGGGGGCCCAAGAGACCCAGTACTTC. The encoded protein is CASRKLGQGAQETQYF. The chain employs TRBV28 and TRBJ2-5; 11 positions match TRBD1. The CDR3 totals 16 residues. V gave up 6 bases and J gave up 1 base; unmatched junction bases: 7. Germline V CDR1 and CDR2: MDHEN, SYDVKM.

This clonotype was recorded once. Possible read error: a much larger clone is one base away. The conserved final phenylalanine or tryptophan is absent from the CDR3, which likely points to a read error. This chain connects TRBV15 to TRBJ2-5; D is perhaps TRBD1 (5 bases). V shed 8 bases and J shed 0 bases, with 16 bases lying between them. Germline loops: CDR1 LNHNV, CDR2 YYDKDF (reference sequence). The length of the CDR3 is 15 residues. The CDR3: CATQPLPGNQETQYS. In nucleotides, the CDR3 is TGTGCCACCCAACCCCTTCCAGGGAACCAAGAGACCCAGTACTCC.

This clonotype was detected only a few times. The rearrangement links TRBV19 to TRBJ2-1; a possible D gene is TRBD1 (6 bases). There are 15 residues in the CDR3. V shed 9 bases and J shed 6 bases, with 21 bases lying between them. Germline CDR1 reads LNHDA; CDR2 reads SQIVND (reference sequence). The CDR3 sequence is CASRQEVSGGNEQFF. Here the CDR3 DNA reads TGTGCCAGCCGACAGGAGGTATCAGGTGGCAATGAGCAGTTCTTC.

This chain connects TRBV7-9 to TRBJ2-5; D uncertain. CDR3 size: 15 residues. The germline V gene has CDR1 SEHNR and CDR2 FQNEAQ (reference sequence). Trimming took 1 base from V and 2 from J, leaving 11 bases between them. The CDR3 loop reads CASSLVPVEQETQYF. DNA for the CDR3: TGTGCCAGCAGCTTAGTCCCCGTAGAGCAAGAGACCCAGTACTTC.

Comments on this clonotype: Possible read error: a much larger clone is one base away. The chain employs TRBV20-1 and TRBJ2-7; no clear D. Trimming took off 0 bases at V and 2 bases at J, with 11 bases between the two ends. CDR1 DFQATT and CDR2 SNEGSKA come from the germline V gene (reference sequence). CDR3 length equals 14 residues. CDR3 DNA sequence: TGCAGTGCTAGAGATCGTAGTAGTGCCTACGAGCAGTACTTC. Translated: CSARDRSSAYEQYF.

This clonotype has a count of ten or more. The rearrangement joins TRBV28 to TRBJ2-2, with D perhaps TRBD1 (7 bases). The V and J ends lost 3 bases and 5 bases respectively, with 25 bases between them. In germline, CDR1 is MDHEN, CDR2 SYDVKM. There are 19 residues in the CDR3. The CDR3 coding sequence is TGTGCCAGCAGTTTGGCGGGACAGCTGAACATCGTCGGTACCGGGGAGCTGTTTTTT. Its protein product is CASSLAGQLNIVGTGELFF.

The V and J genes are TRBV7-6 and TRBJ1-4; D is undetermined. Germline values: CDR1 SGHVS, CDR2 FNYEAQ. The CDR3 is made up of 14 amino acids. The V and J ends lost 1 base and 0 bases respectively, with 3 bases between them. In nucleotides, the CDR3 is TGTGCCAGCAGCTTAGGGTCAACTAATGAAAAACTGTTTTTT. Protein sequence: CASSLGSTNEKLFF.

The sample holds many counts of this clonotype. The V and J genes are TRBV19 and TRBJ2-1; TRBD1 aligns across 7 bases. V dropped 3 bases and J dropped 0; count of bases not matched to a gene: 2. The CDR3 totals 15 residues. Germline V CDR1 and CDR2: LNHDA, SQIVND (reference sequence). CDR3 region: CASSMSGGSYNEQFF. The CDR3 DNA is TGTGCCAGTAGTATGTCAGGGGGCTCCTACAATGAGCAGTTCTTC.